The 13 T cell receptor beta chains given below trace back to one sample, sequenced in a study of shared clonotypes between healthy human individuals. Using immunoSEQ multiplex PCR, the repertoire was profiled, and TCRdb retains in-frame clones only, with some absent. The sample comprises about 2.3 million clones, over 90% of which are singletons, and approximately 0.4% rests with the top ten. The sequenced material came from naive CD4+ T cells from PBMCs. Subset meaning: CD45RA+ positively selected. The source of these receptors is a man aged 18-30 years in good health. Some clones in this sample may be carry-over from other donors' samples.

The chain recombines TRBV10-2 with TRBJ2-2; 15 positions agree with TRBD2. J lost 5 bases, V lost 0 bases, and 7 bases had no gene match. Germline-derived CDR1 and CDR2 are WSHSY and SAAADI. The CDR3 is 19 residues long. CDR3 coding DNA: TGCGCCAGCAGTGAGTCCTGGACTAGCGGGAGGGCCCGGACCGGGGAGCTGTTTTTT. It specifies CASSESWTSGRARTGELFF.

Comments on this clone: At one end, the junction sequence differs from germline, possibly due to a read error. J is TRBJ2-7 and V is TRBV2; 9 bases fit TRBD1. CDR1 and CDR2 from the germline V gene are SNHLY and FYNNEI. CDR3 length: 14 amino acids. CDR3 sequence reads: CASSVLTGGYGQYF. CDR3 DNA: TGTGCCAGCAGTGTCCTAACAGGGGGCTACGGGCAGTACTTC.

The chain uses TRBV5-6 and TRBJ2-2; 8 bases map to TRBD2. The V segment lost 2 bases and the J segment 1 base; nucleotides outside the gene matches: 1. From germline, CDR1 is SGHDT and CDR2 YYEEEE. The CDR3 sequence is 15 residues long. CDR3 sequence (DNA): TGTGCCAGCAGCTTTAGCGGGGAGAACACCGGGGAGCTGTTTTTT. It specifies CASSFSGENTGELFF.

The V gene is TRBV7-9, the J gene TRBJ2-7; 8 positions agree with TRBD2. CDR1 is SEHNR and CDR2 is FQNEAQ in the germline V gene (reference sequence). The J segment lost 3 bases and the V segment lost 5 bases, leaving 15 bases of the junction unmatched. CDR3 length: 17 residues. The CDR3 DNA reads TGTGCCAGCAGCCTAGTTAGGACGGGAGGGAGAGTCTACGAGCAGTACTTC. This codes for CASSLVRTGGRVYEQYF.

This sequence joins TRBV6-5 and TRBJ2-1; D is ambiguous. The CDR3 extends over 14 amino acids. The V and J ends lost 5 bases and 12 bases respectively, with 20 bases between them. Germline CDR1 MNHEY, CDR2 SVGAGI. The CDR3 spells CASSLSNLPWRQFF. The CDR3 coding sequence is TGTGCCAGCAGTCTAAGTAACCTGCCCTGGCGGCAGTTCTTC.

This clone was seen a single time. The chain recombines TRBV2 with TRBJ2-5, with D unclear. V lost 4 bases to trimming and J lost 4 bases, with 10 bases between them. The CDR3 covers 13 residues. Per germline, CDR1 SNHLY and CDR2 FYNNEI. The CDR3 DNA reads as TGTGCCAGCAGTGCCCGACTGTTAGAGACCCAGTACTTC. It is translated as CASSARLLETQYF.

This clone was recorded only once. The chain uses TRBV20-1 and TRBJ2-5, with D perhaps TRBD1 or TRBD2 (5 bases each). V shed 6 bases and J shed 11 bases, with 16 bases lying between them. Germline V lookup: CDR1 DFQATT, CDR2 SNEGSKA (reference sequence). The CDR3 runs to 11 residues. For the CDR3, the DNA is TGCAGTGCAGCAGTGGGACCCCAGCAGTACTTC. Its protein is CSAAVGPQQYF.

The chain recombines TRBV6-6 with TRBJ2-1; TRBD2 aligns across 7 bases. The germline CDR1 and CDR2 sequences are MNHNY and SVGAGI (reference sequence). The CDR3 extends over 11 amino acids. The CDR3 loop is CVCGRNNEQFF. In DNA form, the CDR3 reads TGTGTCTGCGGGAGAAACAATGAGCAGTTCTTC.

The table lists this clone with a few counts. The chain has TRBV19 and TRBJ1-4, with 7 positions matching TRBD1. In germline, CDR1 is LNHDA, CDR2 SQIVND (reference sequence). The CDR3 consists of 14 residues. V was pared by 9 bases and J by 8 bases, with 12 bases of the junction left unmatched. The chain's CDR3 is CASHMTGPLEKLFF. For the CDR3, the DNA is TGTGCCAGCCACATGACAGGGCCACTGGAAAAACTGTTTTTT.

The V and J genes are TRBV5-1 and TRBJ2-7; D possibly uses TRBD1 or TRBD2 (6 bases each). The CDR3 loop spans 15 amino acids. Trimming shortened V by 6 bases and J by 3 bases, and 19 bases separated the two germline ends. Germline V gene lookup returns CDR1 SGHRS and CDR2 YFSETQ. The CDR3, as DNA: TGCGCCAGCACCGTGGGGGCGGGGTTCTTCTACGAGCAGTACTTC. Its translation is CASTVGAGFFYEQYF.

This chain connects TRBV10-3 to TRBJ1-5, with 7 positions matching TRBD1. CDR1 is ENHRY and CDR2 is SYGVKD in the germline V gene. J lost 7 bases, V lost 6 bases, and 9 bases had no gene match. The CDR3 runs to 14 residues. The CDR3 region is CAISETGLEQPQHF. The CDR3 DNA is TGTGCCATCAGCGAGACAGGGCTGGAGCAGCCCCAGCATTTT.

The chain is built from TRBV4-3 and TRBJ2-2; D is perhaps TRBD2 (5 bases). V gave up 1 base and J gave up 2 bases, with 8 bases separating them. The CDR3 is made up of 15 amino acids. Germline V CDR1 and CDR2: LGHNA, YSLEER. In DNA, the CDR3 is TGCGCCAGCAGCCAAGTCCGGACTAACACCGGGGAGCTGTTTTTT. This encodes CASSQVRTNTGELFF.

The V and J genes are TRBV7-3 and TRBJ1-1, with TRBD1 matching 9 bases. Germline-derived CDR1 and CDR2 are SGHTA and FQGTGA. This CDR3 spans 19 amino acids. V trimming: 4 bases; J trimming: 1 base; junction bases outside the gene matches: 16. As DNA, the CDR3 is TGTGCCAGCAGCTCCTCCGGGACAGGGTCCGTCAGGAGGAACACTGAAGCTTTCTTT. It specifies CASSSSGTGSVRRNTEAFF. The variable domain in full, completed from reference TRBV7-3 and TRBJ1-1, reads GAGVSQTPSNKVTEKGKYVELRCDPISGHTALYWYRQSLGQGPEFLIYFQGTGAADDSGLPNDRFFAVRPEGSVSTLKIQRTERGDSAVYLCASSSSGTGSVRRNTEAFFGQGTRLTVV.